These 26 T cell receptor beta chains were all obtained from the same sample, sequenced in a study of CD8 T cells in Susac syndrome. A quantity of 0.5 to 1 ug RNA underwent reverse transcription using random hexamers. TCRdb ran MiXCR on the immunoSEQ multiplex PCR reads and lists one entry per CDR3 protein. Altogether about 180,000 distinct CDR3 sequences are present, 95% being singletons, with the ten largest covering roughly 0.095%. Sequenced material: CD4+ T cells from PBMCs. These receptors were collected from a human donor with multiple sclerosis.

This clonotype was counted a single time. The gene calls are TRBV20-1 and TRBJ1-1; D perhaps matches TRBD1 (5 bases). Germline V lookup: CDR1 DFQATT, CDR2 SNEGSKA (reference sequence). The CDR3 contains 13 residues. The V gene lost 3 bases and the J gene lost 2 bases, with 10 bases spanning the gap. CDR3 DNA: TGCAGTGCTAGCACAGACAGAAACACTGAAGCTTTCTTT. As protein: CSASTDRNTEAFF.

V gene TRBV30 combines with J gene TRBJ2-4; possible D gene TRBD1, 6 bases. This CDR3 comprises 15 residues. Germline V gene data show CDR1 as GTSNPN and CDR2 as SVGIG (reference sequence). Trimming left V 2 bases short and J 0 bases short, with 11 bases between. DNA of the CDR3: TGTGCCTGGAGTACAGGGCCACTAGCCAAAAACATTCAGTACTTC. Residues: CAWSTGPLAKNIQYF. The entire variable domain, with the rest obtained from reference TRBV30 and TRBJ2-4, is as follows: SQTIHQWPATLVQPVGSPLSLECTVEGTSNPNLYWYRQAAGRGLQLLFYSVGIGQISSEVPQNLSASRPQDRQFILSSKKLLLSDSGFYLCAWSTGPLAKNIQYFGAGTRLSVL.

The chain uses TRBV9 and TRBJ2-7; 7 bases align to TRBD1. Germline V lookup: CDR1 SGDLS, CDR2 YYNGEE. This CDR3 region has 15 residues. Trimming cost V 0 bases and J 3 bases; bases outside gene matches: 6. The CDR3 region has the DNA TGTGCCAGCAGCGTAGGACAGGGATTGATCTACGAGCAGTACTTC. Its protein product is CASSVGQGLIYEQYF.

V is TRBV2 and J is TRBJ2-2; D is perhaps TRBD1 or TRBD2 (5 bases each). V lost 5 bases and J lost 4, with 14 bases in between. Looked up from germline, CDR1 is SNHLY and CDR2 is FYNNEI. CDR3 length: 15 residues. The CDR3 region is CASSPGTAITGELFF. The CDR3 region has the DNA TGTGCCAGCAGTCCCGGGACGGCAATCACCGGGGAGCTGTTTTTT.

This chain uses TRBV5-4 with TRBJ1-2; 8 nucleotides line up with TRBD1. V shed 1 base, J shed 6 bases, and the junction held 2 bases outside the gene matches. Germline V gene sequence: CDR1 SGHNT, CDR2 YYREEE (reference sequence). The CDR3 spans 13 residues. CDR3 bases: TGTGCCAGCAGCTTGACAGGGGGTGATGGCTACACCTTC. Encoded protein: CASSLTGGDGYTF.

In its sample, this clonotype was seen once. V usage is TRBV1 and J usage is TRBJ1-6; the table calls TRBD1, which could not be checked here. TRBV1 is given as a pseudogene. The CDR3 is 16 amino acids. Here the CDR3 reads CTSSQKKGAYNSPLHF. CDR3 DNA: TGCACCAGCAGCCAGAAGAAAGGGGCATATAATTCACCCCTCCACTTT.

The rearrangement joins TRBV19 to TRBJ2-4; no definite D call. The CDR3 has 13 residues. Germline CDR1 LNHDA, CDR2 SQIVND (reference sequence). V shed 5 bases and J shed 11 bases, with 16 bases lying between them. DNA of the CDR3: TGTGCCAGTAGTGAGCAATTCGATCGTGTTCAGTACTTC. Encoded protein: CASSEQFDRVQYF.

The chain joins TRBV19 to TRBJ2-7, with TRBD1 matching 7 bases. CDR1 is LNHDA and CDR2 is SQIVND in the germline V gene (reference sequence). V dropped 8 bases and J dropped 3; count of bases not matched to a gene: 1. This CDR3 comprises 11 residues. The DNA of the CDR3 is TGTGCCAGTCGACAGGGCTACGAGCAGTACTTC. Translated, it gives CASRQGYEQYF.

This chain uses TRBV20-1 with TRBJ2-7; a possible D gene is TRBD2 (6 bases). CDR3 length: 13 amino acids. Looked up from germline, CDR1 is DFQATT and CDR2 is SNEGSKA (reference sequence). Trimming took 4 bases from V and 1 from J, leaving 11 bases between them. The CDR3 spells CSATGDGSYEQYF. The CDR3, as DNA: TGCAGTGCTACGGGGGACGGATCCTACGAGCAGTACTTC.

The V call is TRBV10-3, the J call TRBJ1-2; D ambiguous. The CDR3 runs 12 residues. V lost 4 bases to trimming and J lost 8 bases, with 11 bases between them. CDR1 is ENHRY, CDR2 SYGVKD, per germline. The CDR3 reads CAISVRQDGYTF. The CDR3 DNA is TGTGCCATCAGTGTTCGGCAGGACGGCTACACCTTC.

The chain is built from TRBV9 and TRBJ2-1; D remains unclear. Trimming took 3 bases from V and 8 from J, leaving 18 bases between them. CDR1 is SGDLS, CDR2 YYNGEE, per germline. This CDR3 comprises 15 residues. The CDR3 spells CASSERAVEEDEQFF. The CDR3 DNA sequence: TGTGCCAGCAGCGAACGGGCCGTGGAAGAGGATGAGCAGTTCTTC.

Written as DNA, the CDR3 is TGTGCCAGCAGCCAAGAGGGGGGACATCAGAACACTGAAGCTTTCTTT. Protein product: CASSQEGGHQNTEAFF. J is TRBJ1-1 and V is TRBV4-2, with D maybe TRBD1 (6 bases). V gave up 0 bases and J gave up 1 base, with 12 bases separating them. CDR1 LGHNA and CDR2 YNFKEQ come from the germline V gene. This CDR3 is built from 16 residues.

CDR3 amino acids: CASSYTTENTEAFF. The CDR3 DNA reads TGTGCCAGCAGTTACACGACAGAGAACACTGAAGCTTTCTTT. The chain has TRBV6-6 and TRBJ1-1; possibly TRBD1 for D (5 bases). Trimming took off 2 bases at V and 1 base at J, with 8 bases between the two ends. The V gene's germline CDR1 is MNHNY and CDR2 SVGAGI (reference sequence). This CDR3 spans 14 amino acids.

This chain uses TRBV30 with TRBJ1-6, with unresolved D. Germline lookup yields CDR1 GTSNPN and CDR2 SVGIG (reference sequence). The CDR3 sequence is 11 residues long. With 3 bases removed from V and 5 bases from J, the gap between germline ends came to 2 bases. This CDR3 reads CAWRDNSPLHF. CDR3 bases: TGTGCCTGGAGGGATAATTCACCCCTCCACTTT.

J is TRBJ1-2 and V is TRBV6-5; 8 bases match TRBD1. From germline, CDR1 is MNHEY and CDR2 SVGAGI. CDR3 length: 14 amino acids. The V segment lost 2 bases and the J segment 5 bases; nucleotides outside the gene matches: 4. In DNA, the CDR3 is TGTGCCAGCAGTTACGCAGGGGGCGGGTATGGCTACACCTTC. Translated: CASSYAGGGYGYTF.

This clonotype was detected once. As DNA, the CDR3 is TGTGCCAGCAGCTTAGATAGCTCCTATTCACCCCTCCACTTT. Amino acid sequence: CASSLDSSYSPLHF. This rearrangement joins TRBV11-2 to TRBJ1-6; D is unclear. Germline V gene lookup returns CDR1 SGHAT and CDR2 FQNNGV. The CDR3 sequence is 14 residues long. Between the trimmed V and J ends, which lost 0 bases and 8 bases, there was a span of 8 bases.

The rearrangement joins TRBV4-3 to TRBJ1-2, with 8 bases matching TRBD1. The CDR3 is 16 residues long. V trimming: 1 base; J trimming: 7 bases; junction bases outside the gene matches: 11. The germline V gene encodes CDR1 LGHNA and CDR2 YSLEER. CDR3 nucleotides: TGCGCCAGCAGCCAAGCGGACAGGGTGGCTCGTGGTGGCTACACCTTC. As protein: CASSQADRVARGGYTF.

The chain carries TRBV20-1 and TRBJ2-7, with D possibly matching TRBD2 (5 bases). In germline, CDR1 is DFQATT, CDR2 SNEGSKA (reference sequence). Trimming cost V 3 bases and J 2 bases, with 14 bases left between them. The CDR3 has 14 residues. The CDR3: CSARTLAPPYEQYF. CDR3 nucleotides: TGCAGTGCTAGGACCCTAGCACCACCCTACGAGCAGTACTTC.

The rearrangement links TRBV9 to TRBJ2-1, with 7 bases matching TRBD1. Germline V gives CDR1 SGDLS, CDR2 YYNGEE. The V segment lost 3 bases and the J segment 4 bases; nucleotides outside the gene matches: 7. The CDR3 runs 15 residues. As DNA, the CDR3 is TGTGCCAGCAGCGAACAGGGGAGTTGGTACAATGAGCAGTTCTTC. It encodes CASSEQGSWYNEQFF.

The rearrangement links TRBV20-1 to TRBJ1-1; 8 nucleotides align to TRBD1. The junction had 9 bases not matched to a gene; V was cut back by 4 bases and J by 5 bases. This CDR3 region has 14 residues. Germline V lookup: CDR1 DFQATT, CDR2 SNEGSKA (reference sequence). The CDR3 coding sequence is TGCAGTGCTACCCGTGACAGGGGAGGGACTGAAGCTTTCTTT. Translation: CSATRDRGGTEAFF.

The DNA of the CDR3 is TGTGCCAGCAGCCTCGCGGGACAGCTATTCCGGGAGCAGTACTTC. It specifies CASSLAGQLFREQYF. This sequence joins TRBV28 and TRBJ2-7, with D possibly TRBD1 on 7 matching bases. The V end was cut by 6 bases, the J end by 7 bases, with 22 bases between. The CDR3 spans 15 residues. The germline V gene has CDR1 MDHEN and CDR2 SYDVKM.

This chain uses TRBV27 with TRBJ1-5, with 10 nucleotides matching TRBD1. The CDR3 loop spans 15 amino acids. With V trimmed by 6 bases and J by 4 bases, 6 bases remained unmatched. Germline V CDR1 and CDR2: MNHEY, SMNVEV (reference sequence). The CDR3 bases are TGTGCCAGCAGGCCCGGGACAGGGGTTAATCAGCCCCAGCATTTT. It is translated as CASRPGTGVNQPQHF.

The V call is TRBV2, the J call TRBJ2-7; D ambiguous. The V gene's germline CDR1 is SNHLY and CDR2 FYNNEI. Trimming left V 5 bases short and J 3 bases short, with 14 bases between. This CDR3 is built from 14 residues. CDR3 DNA: TGTGCCAGCAGTAGCTATGGCGGTCTCTACGAGCAGTACTTC. Amino acids: CASSSYGGLYEQYF.

The rearrangement links TRBV5-4 to TRBJ2-3, with 11 bases aligning to TRBD2. This CDR3 has 16 residues. The junction had 6 bases not matched to a gene; V was cut back by 4 bases and J by 2 bases. Germline loops: CDR1 SGHNT, CDR2 YYREEE (reference sequence). The CDR3 reads CASSQRLAGNTDTQYF. CDR3 nucleotide sequence: TGTGCCAGCAGCCAAAGACTAGCGGGGAACACAGATACGCAGTATTTT.

The chain couples TRBV29-1 to TRBJ1-1; D unresolved. V was cut by 4 bases and J by 2 bases, with 5 bases left in between. CDR1 and CDR2 from the germline V gene are SQVTM and ANQGSEA. The CDR3 has 11 amino acids. CDR3 loop: CSVGRNTEAFF. In DNA, the CDR3 is TGCAGCGTTGGCAGAAACACTGAAGCTTTCTTT.

J is TRBJ2-3 and V is TRBV9, with D hard to call. Germline CDR1 reads SGDLS; CDR2 reads YYNGEE. The CDR3 loop spans 13 amino acids. The ends were cut back, 4 bases at V and 3 bases at J, with 9 bases in the middle. The CDR3 nucleotides are TGTGCCAGCAGCCCACGACAAACAGATACGCAGTATTTT. This sequence encodes CASSPRQTDTQYF.